Listed here are 21 T cell receptor beta chains from one sample, sequenced in a study of type 1 regulatory T cells. TCRdb re-derived calls from the reads in MiXCR, one entry per CDR3 protein. The profile covers about 71,000 distinct CDR3 sequences, with more than 20% appearing a single time and roughly 8.3% taken by the ten largest. Their target antigens are unknown. Whole-study findings and limits: Compared with non-Tr1 cells, Tr1 cells showed a narrower TCR repertoire.

The sample comprised cultured type 1 regulatory T (Tr1) cells, either the whole culture or a sorted fraction (not recorded which). Receptors originate from a human donor in good health.

This clonotype was detected only a few times. V and J are TRBV20-1 and TRBJ2-1, with 10 bases fitting TRBD2. Trimming took 2 bases from V and 2 from J; bases not matched to a gene: 0. CDR3 length equals 14 residues. Germline CDR1 and CDR2: DFQATT and SNEGSKA (reference sequence). CDR3 bases: TGCAGTGCTAGACTAGCGGGAGCCTACAATGAGCAGTTCTTC. Its translation: CSARLAGAYNEQFF.

V and J are TRBV7-9 and TRBJ2-7; D perhaps matches TRBD2 (7 bases). V was clipped by 3 bases and J by 4 bases, with 19 bases between them. This CDR3 contains 16 residues. The V gene's germline CDR1 is SEHNR and CDR2 FQNEAQ (reference sequence). The CDR3 reads CASSLGGGASVYEQYF. CDR3 DNA: TGTGCCAGCAGCTTGGGAGGGGGGGCCTCAGTTTACGAGCAGTACTTC.

CDR3: CASSLGQGTGELFF. In nucleotides, the CDR3 is TGCGCCAGCAGCTTGGGACAGGGGACCGGGGAGCTGTTTTTT. The chain carries TRBV5-1 and TRBJ2-2, with 8 bases aligning to TRBD1. Looked up from germline, CDR1 is SGHRS and CDR2 is YFSETQ. The trim removed 0 bases at V and 5 bases at J, leaving 0 bases unmatched. This CDR3 comprises 14 residues.

The chain joins TRBV3-1 to TRBJ2-4; 8 bases are a match to TRBD1. CDR3 length: 15 amino acids. With 2 bases clipped from V and 9 bases from J, the junction kept 9 bases outside the gene matches. Germline V lookup: CDR1 LGHDT, CDR2 YNNKEL (reference sequence). CDR3 protein: CASSQSGQGRSIQYF. CDR3 nucleotides: TGTGCCAGCAGCCAATCCGGACAGGGAAGGAGCATTCAGTACTTC.

This clonotype has at least ten counts. The rearrangement links TRBV20-1 to TRBJ1-5; TRBD1 aligns across 9 bases. The J segment lost 6 bases and the V segment lost 6 bases, leaving 6 bases of the junction unmatched. Germline CDR1 and CDR2: DFQATT and SNEGSKA (reference sequence). CDR3 length: 13 amino acids. The CDR3 sequence is CSAPGQGLQPQHF. The CDR3 DNA reads TGCAGTGCCCCGGGACAGGGCCTTCAGCCCCAGCATTTT.

The CDR3 reads CASSLTTRAGIKAGYTF. CDR3 coding DNA: TGTGCCAGCAGCTTAACGACGAGAGCGGGGATCAAGGCTGGCTACACCTTC. The chain joins TRBV7-3 to TRBJ1-2; D gene unclear. The CDR3 totals 17 residues. The V gene's germline CDR1 is SGHTA and CDR2 FQGTGA. Trimming left V 0 bases short and J 7 bases short, with 21 bases between. Using reference TRBV7-3 and TRBJ1-2 for the parts outside the CDR3, the full variable domain is GAGVSQTPSNKVTEKGKYVELRCDPISGHTALYWYRQSLGQGPEFLIYFQGTGAADDSGLPNDRFFAVRPEGSVSTLKIQRTERGDSAVYLCASSLTTRAGIKAGYTFGSGTRLTVV.

The V call is TRBV7-8, the J call TRBJ2-1, with TRBD1 identical over 9 bases. Germline V lookup: CDR1 SGHVS, CDR2 FQNEAQ. J was trimmed by 7 bases and V by 6 bases; bases with no gene match: 16. CDR3 length: 17 amino acids. The DNA for the CDR3 is TGTGCCAGCAGTCCGACCGGGACAGGGCGCCTCTATAATGAGCAGTTCTTC. Protein: CASSPTGTGRLYNEQFF.

This clonotype was counted between two and nine times. The chain uses TRBV29-1 and TRBJ2-3, with a weak D call TRBD1 (5 bases). Between the trimmed V and J ends, which lost 2 bases and 4 bases, there was a span of 7 bases. Germline V CDR1 and CDR2: SQVTM, ANQGSEA. CDR3 length equals 12 residues. The CDR3 reads CSVEQGPDTQYF. The CDR3 nucleotides are TGCAGCGTTGAACAGGGCCCAGATACGCAGTATTTT.

This clonotype was detected ten times or more. This chain uses TRBV12-3 or TRBV12-4 with TRBJ1-1; D is possibly TRBD1 (5 bases). The CDR3 covers 16 residues. The V gene lost 6 bases and the J gene lost 3 bases, with 20 bases spanning the gap. CDR3 sequence: CASRHYGGRSDTEAFF. CDR3 DNA sequence: TGTGCCAGCAGGCACTATGGGGGGAGGTCGGACACTGAAGCTTTCTTT.

This clonotype was observed a handful of times. CDR3 sequence: CASSFGASGRLNNEQFF. The CDR3 region has the DNA TGCGCCAGCAGCTTTGGGGCTAGCGGGAGGCTGAACAATGAGCAGTTCTTC. The chain carries TRBV5-1 and TRBJ2-1, with 11 bases identical to TRBD2. J gave up 5 bases and V 2 bases, and 9 bases lay outside the gene matches. CDR3 length: 17 amino acids. Germline V gene lookup returns CDR1 SGHRS and CDR2 YFSETQ. Drawing the rest from reference TRBV5-1 and TRBJ2-1, the complete variable domain is KAGVTQTPRYLIKTRGQQVTLSCSPISGHRSVSWYQQTPGQGLQFLFEYFSETQRNKGNFPGRFSGRQFSNSRSEMNVSTLELGDSALYLCASSFGASGRLNNEQFFGPGTRLTVL.

With respect to this clonotype: The junction departs from the called germline gene at one end, perhaps through a read error. The chain is built from TRBV7-9 and TRBJ1-6, with 9 bases fitting TRBD1. Germline loops: CDR1 SEHNR, CDR2 FQNEAQ (reference sequence). This CDR3 is 16 amino acids long. The CDR3 loop reads CAGSLGRDRDNSPLHF. CDR3 bases: TGTGCCGGCAGCTTAGGGCGGGACAGGGATAATTCACCCCTCCACTTT.

This clonotype was recorded many times. The genes are TRBV20-1 and TRBJ2-1; 8 positions agree with TRBD2. Germline CDR1 reads DFQATT; CDR2 reads SNEGSKA (reference sequence). This CDR3 has 14 residues. Trimming removed 1 base from V and 6 bases from J; junction bases left unmatched: 5. CDR3 sequence reads: CSARVAGKGNEQFF. The CDR3 nucleotides read TGCAGTGCTAGAGTAGCGGGAAAGGGCAATGAGCAGTTCTTC.

In this sample, this clonotype turned up a few times. The chain is built from TRBV5-6 and TRBJ2-7; 10 nucleotides line up with TRBD1. This CDR3 region has 15 residues. Losses at the gene ends were 4 bases for V and 0 bases for J; bases not matched to a gene: 4. The germline V gene encodes CDR1 SGHDT and CDR2 YYEEEE. CDR3: CASSRDRGFSYEQYF. The CDR3 DNA reads TGTGCCAGCAGCAGGGACAGGGGATTCTCCTACGAGCAGTACTTC.

This chain joins TRBV25-1 and TRBJ1-3; no reliable D call. The V end was cut by 3 bases, the J end by 1 base, with 1 base between. CDR1 is MGHDK and CDR2 is SYGVNS in the germline V gene. The CDR3 totals 12 residues. The CDR3 DNA sequence: TGTGCCAGCAGTGATTCTGGAAACACCATATATTTT. As protein: CASSDSGNTIYF.

The chain combines TRBV10-3 with TRBJ1-3, with a possible D match to TRBD1 (5 bases). The CDR3 length is 13 residues. The V end was cut by 10 bases, the J end by 0 bases, with 10 bases between. Germline loops: CDR1 ENHRY, CDR2 SYGVKD. The CDR3 is CATTGSSGNTIYF. CDR3 bases: TGTGCCACAACAGGATCCTCTGGAAACACCATATATTTT.

This clonotype is a singleton in its sample. The rearrangement links TRBV7-9 to TRBJ2-1; D ambiguous. V was cut by 5 bases and J by 4 bases, with 12 bases left in between. The CDR3 runs 14 residues. CDR1 is SEHNR, CDR2 FQNEAQ, per germline (reference sequence). The CDR3 DNA is TGTGCCAGCAGCCTCCCACCTGATTACAATGAGCAGTTCTTC. It encodes CASSLPPDYNEQFF. Supplemented by reference TRBV7-9 and TRBJ2-1, the full variable domain reads DTGVSQNPRHKITKRGQNVTFRCDPISEHNRLYWYRQTLGQGPEFLTYFQNEAQLEKSRLLSDRFSAERPKGSFSTLEIQRTEQGDSAMYLCASSLPPDYNEQFFGPGTRLTVL.

Of note for this clonotype: A single base separates this from a much larger clone, so it may be a read error. The chain has TRBV18 and TRBJ2-1, with 7 bases that match TRBD2. CDR1 and CDR2 (germline): KGHSH, LQKENI. V was clipped by 2 bases and J by 5 bases; unmatched bases: 6. CDR3 length equals 15 residues. CDR3 bases: TGTGCCAGCTCACCAGCTCTCGCGGGAGACAATGAGCAGTTCTTC. As protein: CASSPALAGDNEQFF. The full variable domain, in which reference TRBV18 and TRBJ2-1 provide the parts outside the CDR3, is NAGVMQNPRHLVRRRGQEARLRCSPMKGHSHVYWYRQLPEEGLKFMVYLQKENIIDESGMPKERFSAEFPKEGPSILRIQQVVRGDSAAYFCASSPALAGDNEQFFGPGTRLTVL.

This clonotype was picked up many times. This chain connects TRBV12-3 or TRBV12-4 to TRBJ2-7; 8 nucleotides line up with TRBD1. The CDR3 totals 13 residues. V lost 5 bases to trimming and J lost 6 bases; unmatched junction nucleotides: 6. The DNA of the CDR3 is TGTGCCAGCAGTGTGACAGGGGTAAGCGAGCAGTACTTC. It encodes CASSVTGVSEQYF.

This clonotype was found a few times. The rearrangement uses TRBV20-1 and TRBJ2-3, with D possibly TRBD2 on 5 matching bases. This CDR3 region has 15 residues. Germline values: CDR1 DFQATT, CDR2 SNEGSKA (reference sequence). Trimming took off 5 bases at V and 1 base at J, with 16 bases between the two ends. The DNA of the CDR3 is TGCAGTGCTTACCTGCGGGTCTCTGGCACAGATACGCAGTATTTT. This gives the protein CSAYLRVSGTDTQYF.

This chain connects TRBV6-5 to TRBJ2-5; the match to TRBD2 covers 7 bases. In germline, CDR1 is MNHEY, CDR2 SVGAGI. This CDR3 region has 11 residues. J lost 13 bases, V lost 6 bases, and 8 bases had no gene match. The CDR3 loop reads CASSTGLGMYF. CDR3 coding DNA: TGTGCCAGCAGCACAGGACTAGGCATGTACTTC.

The chain carries TRBV29-1 and TRBJ2-1, with 7 bases that match TRBD1. From germline, CDR1 is SQVTM and CDR2 ANQGSEA. The CDR3 extends over 15 amino acids. V was pared by 6 bases and J by 1 base, with 9 bases of the junction left unmatched. DNA for the CDR3: TGCAGCGTGAACCCGACAGGGTTGTCCTACAATGAGCAGTTCTTC. This gives the protein CSVNPTGLSYNEQFF.